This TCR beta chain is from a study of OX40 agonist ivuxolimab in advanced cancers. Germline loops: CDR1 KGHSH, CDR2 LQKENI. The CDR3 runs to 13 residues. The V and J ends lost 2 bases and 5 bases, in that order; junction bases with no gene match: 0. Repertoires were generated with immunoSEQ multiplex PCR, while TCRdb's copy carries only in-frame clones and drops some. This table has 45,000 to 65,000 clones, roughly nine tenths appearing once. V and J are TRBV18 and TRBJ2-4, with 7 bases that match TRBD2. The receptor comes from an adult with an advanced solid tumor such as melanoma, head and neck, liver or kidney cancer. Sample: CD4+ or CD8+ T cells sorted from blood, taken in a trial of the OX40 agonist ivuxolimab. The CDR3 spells CASSPGRENIQYF. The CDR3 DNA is TGTGCCAGCTCACCAGGGAGGGAAAACATTCAGTACTTC.